Below, 28 T cell receptor beta chains from the same sample are listed, as sequenced in a study of a mutant IDH1 vaccine in newly diagnosed glioma. For these receptors, no antigen is known. TCRdb's copy holds only in-frame clones and misses some; the assay was immunoSEQ multiplex PCR. Of roughly 110,000 clones listed, 90% were seen once; the top ten hold roughly 0.55%. The time point was: week 11, during vaccination. The study gave 300 ug of mutant IDH1 20-mer peptide per vaccine dose, with topical imiquimod. Source: PBMCs, taken from a glioma patient whose treatment included an IDH1 peptide vaccine. The receptors come from a woman in her 50s with glioma.

The CDR3 region has the DNA TGCGCCAGCAGCCAGGTTCATAGCGGGTCCGTTTTGAATGAGCAGTTCTTC. Translating gives CASSQVHSGSVLNEQFF. The chain employs TRBV4-1 and TRBJ2-1, with 7 bases fitting TRBD2. Unmatched junction bases numbered 15, after V lost 3 bases and J lost 7 bases. The CDR3 contains 17 residues. The germline V gene has CDR1 MGHRA and CDR2 YSYEKL.

The gene calls are TRBV11-3 and TRBJ2-1; D is perhaps TRBD2 (5 bases). The V end was cut by 2 bases, the J end by 8 bases, with 16 bases between. The germline CDR1 and CDR2 sequences are SGHNT and YENEEA. The CDR3 is 15 amino acids. The CDR3 region is CASSLHGGRGDEQFF. The CDR3 nucleotides are TGTGCCAGCAGCTTACACGGTGGGAGAGGTGATGAGCAGTTCTTC.

The chain joins TRBV4-1 to TRBJ1-5; D perhaps matches TRBD1 (5 bases). The CDR3 contains 15 residues. V lost 5 bases, J lost 4 bases, and 15 bases lay in between. CDR1 and CDR2 from the germline V gene are MGHRA and YSYEKL. CDR3 coding DNA: TGCGCCAGCAGCAAAGGGGCCTGGGGGAATCAGCCCCAGCATTTT. Translating gives CASSKGAWGNQPQHF.

V usage is TRBV30 and J usage is TRBJ2-1, with TRBD2 as a possible D gene (6 bases). With 4 bases removed from V and 4 bases from J, the gap between germline ends came to 26 bases. This CDR3 contains 18 residues. CDR1 and CDR2 (germline): GTSNPN, SVGIG (reference sequence). The DNA for the CDR3 is TGTGCCTGGATTCGTAACATGCGTACTAGCAGGGTTTACAATGAGCAGTTCTTC. It codes for CAWIRNMRTSRVYNEQFF.

The genes are TRBV9 and TRBJ2-3; maybe TRBD1 (6 bases). The germline V gene encodes CDR1 SGDLS and CDR2 YYNGEE. Trimming left V 1 base short and J 6 bases short, with 15 bases between. The CDR3 is 15 residues long. The CDR3 sequence is CASSVRLGASDTQYF. The CDR3 DNA reads TGTGCCAGCAGCGTACGATTGGGGGCAAGTGATACGCAGTATTTT.

The chain uses TRBV18 and TRBJ2-3, with TRBD2 matching over 11 bases. The germline gives CDR1 KGHSH, CDR2 LQKENI. The V and J ends lost 2 bases and 6 bases, in that order; junction bases with no gene match: 7. The CDR3 totals 16 residues. CDR3 sequence: CASSPTLAGGGDTQYF. The CDR3 DNA reads as TGTGCCAGCTCACCAACCCTAGCGGGAGGTGGGGATACGCAGTATTTT.

This clone was recorded only once. The chain has TRBV10-3 and TRBJ2-5; D gene ambiguous. The CDR3 consists of 12 residues. The ends were cut back, 6 bases at V and 5 bases at J, with 10 bases in the middle. The V gene's germline CDR1 is ENHRY and CDR2 SYGVKD. Here the CDR3 DNA reads TGTGCCATCAGCAGCCAGAGGGAGACCCAGTACTTC. This codes for CAISSQRETQYF.

As concerns this clone: At one of its ends the junction is not consistent with the germline gene, which may arise from a read error. The rearrangement joins TRBV7-7 to TRBJ2-2; TRBD1 is a possible D gene (6 bases). From germline, CDR1 is SSHAT and CDR2 FNYEAQ (reference sequence). CDR3 length: 14 amino acids. CDR3 sequence (DNA): TGTGCTAGCAGCCCCGACAGGAGATCTGGGGAGCTGTTTTTT. Its protein is CASSPDRRSGELFF.

The chain recombines TRBV7-9 with TRBJ1-2, with D unresolved. Germline-derived CDR1 and CDR2 are SEHNR and FQNEAQ (reference sequence). The CDR3 runs 14 residues. V dropped 5 bases and J dropped 6 bases, with 16 bases sitting between them. CDR3 DNA sequence: TGTGCCAGCAGCCCTATAGACACAGAGGATGGCTACACCTTC. It translates to CASSPIDTEDGYTF.

The chain carries TRBV6-1 and TRBJ1-4, with D perhaps matching TRBD1 (5 bases). This CDR3 is 17 amino acids long. V lost 1 base to trimming and J lost 2 bases, with 14 bases between them. In germline, CDR1 is MNHNS, CDR2 SASEGT. This CDR3 is CASSEENRTTTNEKLFF. The CDR3 DNA is TGTGCCAGCAGTGAAGAGAATAGGACAACGACTAATGAAAAACTGTTTTTT.

This chain joins TRBV27 and TRBJ2-6; D is unclear. The CDR3 runs to 14 residues. CDR1 and CDR2 from the germline V gene are MNHEY and SMNVEV (reference sequence). Trimming removed 3 bases at V and 7 bases at J, with 10 bases between. The CDR3 DNA is TGTGCCAGCAGTTTCACCCGCGACGCCAACGTCCTGACTTTC. It is translated as CASSFTRDANVLTF.

This clone occurred once. The rearrangement uses TRBV5-1 and TRBJ2-5; 8 bases match TRBD1. The CDR3 has 16 amino acids. Germline V gene data show CDR1 as SGHRS and CDR2 as YFSETQ. Trimming took 0 bases from V and 5 from J; bases not matched to a gene: 9. CDR3 DNA sequence: TGCGCCAGCAGCTTGGCTGTCGGGACAGGAAGGGAGACCCAGTACTTC. This translates into CASSLAVGTGRETQYF.

The gene calls are TRBV27 and TRBJ2-7; TRBD2 agrees at 7 bases. Losses at the gene ends were 6 bases for V and 2 bases for J; bases not matched to a gene: 4. The CDR3 has 13 residues. Germline CDR1 and CDR2: MNHEY and SMNVEV (reference sequence). For the CDR3, the DNA is TGTGCCAGCAGAGCGGGATCAGCCTACGAGCAGTACTTC. Translated: CASRAGSAYEQYF.

This chain joins TRBV30 and TRBJ1-2; D is unresolved. The CDR3 loop spans 12 amino acids. The ends were cut back, 1 base at V and 7 bases at J, with 10 bases in the middle. From germline, CDR1 is GTSNPN and CDR2 SVGIG (reference sequence). DNA of the CDR3: TGTGCCTGGAGTGAGGTGGTAGGTGGCTACACCTTC. It encodes CAWSEVVGGYTF.

This sequence joins TRBV5-1 and TRBJ1-4; 7 bases agree with TRBD1. From germline, CDR1 is SGHRS and CDR2 YFSETQ. This CDR3 spans 15 amino acids. The V gene end was trimmed by 4 bases and the J gene end by 5 bases; junction bases not matched to a gene: 8. CDR3 DNA sequence: TGCGCCAGCAGCCTTATGAAGGGGGCGAATGAAAAACTGTTTTTT. It codes for CASSLMKGANEKLFF. Looking up the rest from reference TRBV5-1 and TRBJ1-4 gives the full variable domain: KAGVTQTPRYLIKTRGQQVTLSCSPISGHRSVSWYQQTPGQGLQFLFEYFSETQRNKGNFPGRFSGRQFSNSRSEMNVSTLELGDSALYLCASSLMKGANEKLFFGSGTQLSVL.

The J gene is TRBJ2-7, the V gene TRBV11-1; D uncertain. The ends were cut back, 2 bases at V and 5 bases at J, with 10 bases in the middle. The CDR3 totals 13 residues. In germline, CDR1 is SGHAT, CDR2 FQDESV (reference sequence). The DNA for the CDR3 is TGTGCCAGCAGCTTACAGGTCGGCGACGAGCAGTACTTC. It translates to CASSLQVGDEQYF.

This chain joins TRBV6-5 and TRBJ1-2; no definite D call. The CDR3 extends over 12 amino acids. The germline CDR1 and CDR2 sequences are MNHEY and SVGAGI. The V and J ends lost 8 bases and 8 bases respectively, with 15 bases between them. The CDR3 sequence is CASVSTEGGYTF. The CDR3 DNA reads TGTGCCAGCGTCTCGACGGAGGGAGGCTACACCTTC.

J is TRBJ2-4 and V is TRBV6-5; the match to TRBD1 covers 8 bases. Germline V gene sequence: CDR1 MNHEY, CDR2 SVGAGI. The CDR3 is 14 amino acids. After removal of 8 bases from V and 11 bases from J, the junction contained 14 bases not matched to a gene. The CDR3 protein is CASALSGTGYVQYF. The CDR3 DNA is TGTGCCAGCGCCCTCTCCGGGACAGGCTACGTTCAGTACTTC.

In regard to this clone: At one boundary the junction diverges from the germline segment, which might be a read error. This chain connects TRBV7-2 to TRBJ2-5, with 7 nucleotides matching TRBD2. There are 13 residues in the CDR3. CDR1 and CDR2 (germline): SGHTA, FQGNSA. The CDR3 region is CASSFGRVLEVDF. As DNA, the CDR3 is TGTGCCAGCAGCTTTGGGAGGGTTCTAGAGGTCGACTTC.

The V gene is TRBV2, the J gene TRBJ1-4; 9 bases are shared with TRBD1. The CDR3 has 12 residues. Germline CDR1 is SNHLY and CDR2 is FYNNEI. V shed 7 bases and J 11 bases; nucleotides not matched to a gene: 5. CDR3 protein: CASILTGGKLFF. In nucleotides, the CDR3 is TGTGCCAGCATATTGACAGGGGGGAAACTGTTTTTT.

This clone appeared once. The rearrangement joins TRBV5-1 to TRBJ2-7; D is perhaps TRBD1 or TRBD2 (5 bases each). V gave up 4 bases and J gave up 3 bases, with 14 bases separating them. The CDR3 loop spans 14 amino acids. Germline V gene data show CDR1 as SGHRS and CDR2 as YFSETQ. DNA of the CDR3: TGCGCCAGCAGCCGCATGGGGGACGACTACGAGCAGTACTTC. It encodes CASSRMGDDYEQYF. The whole variable domain, remainder taken from reference TRBV5-1 and TRBJ2-7, is KAGVTQTPRYLIKTRGQQVTLSCSPISGHRSVSWYQQTPGQGLQFLFEYFSETQRNKGNFPGRFSGRQFSNSRSEMNVSTLELGDSALYLCASSRMGDDYEQYFGPGTRLTVT.

This chain joins TRBV5-1 and TRBJ2-6; TRBD2 might be the D (5 bases). The CDR3 is 16 amino acids. Germline V gene lookup returns CDR1 SGHRS and CDR2 YFSETQ. V was cut by 0 bases and J by 1 base, with 8 bases left in between. The CDR3 DNA reads TGCGCCAGCAGCTTGGAATCGGGATCTGGGGCCAACGTCCTGACTTTC. Amino acid sequence: CASSLESGSGANVLTF.

This sequence joins TRBV11-2 and TRBJ1-3; TRBD1 aligns across 8 bases. This CDR3 region has 16 residues. The V gene end was trimmed by 6 bases and the J gene end by 4 bases; junction bases not matched to a gene: 11. CDR1 is SGHAT, CDR2 FQNNGV, per germline. DNA for the CDR3: TGTGCCAGCAGGGGCCTCTACAGGGGGACCGGAAACACCATATATTTT. This encodes CASRGLYRGTGNTIYF.

The chain links TRBV4-2 to TRBJ2-1, with D unresolved. The length of the CDR3 is 14 residues. With 3 bases removed from V and 4 bases from J, the gap between germline ends came to 10 bases. CDR1 and CDR2 (germline): LGHNA, YNFKEQ. CDR3 in amino acids: CASSQGGRYNEQFF. The CDR3, as DNA: TGTGCCAGCAGCCAGGGCGGACGGTACAATGAGCAGTTCTTC.

The V and J genes are TRBV7-8 and TRBJ2-5, with 12 nucleotides matching TRBD2. After removal of 5 bases from V and 3 bases from J, the junction contained 10 bases not matched to a gene. Germline assignment: CDR1 SGHVS and CDR2 FQNEAQ. The CDR3 extends over 17 amino acids. CDR3 sequence (DNA): TGTGCCAGCAGCCTCGGGACTAGCGGGCGTCTTAAAGAGACCCAGTACTTC. The encoded protein is CASSLGTSGRLKETQYF.

V and J are TRBV5-5 and TRBJ2-7, with 7 positions matching TRBD1. This CDR3 has 14 amino acids. Germline CDR1 is SGHKS and CDR2 is YYEKEE (reference sequence). The J segment lost 7 bases and the V segment lost 4 bases, leaving 11 bases of the junction unmatched. The CDR3 DNA reads TGTGCCAGCAGCCCCCGGGACAGCTTTGTGGAGCAGTACTTC. Translating it yields CASSPRDSFVEQYF.

V and J are TRBV5-8 and TRBJ1-1; tentative D call: TRBD1 (5 bases). Trimming took 4 bases from V and 6 from J, leaving 10 bases between them. CDR1 and CDR2 from the germline V gene are SGHTS and YDEGEE. CDR3 size: 12 residues. CDR3 residues: CASSEDKPEAFF. The CDR3 DNA reads as TGTGCCAGCAGCGAGGACAAACCTGAAGCTTTCTTT.

The V and J genes are TRBV12-5 and TRBJ2-5; D may be TRBD1 (6 bases). This CDR3 has 12 residues. Germline-derived CDR1 and CDR2 are LGHNT and FRNRAP. The V and J ends lost 4 bases and 5 bases respectively, with 8 bases between them. CDR3 loop: CASGYRVETQYF. The CDR3 bases are TGTGCTAGTGGTTACAGGGTTGAGACCCAGTACTTC.